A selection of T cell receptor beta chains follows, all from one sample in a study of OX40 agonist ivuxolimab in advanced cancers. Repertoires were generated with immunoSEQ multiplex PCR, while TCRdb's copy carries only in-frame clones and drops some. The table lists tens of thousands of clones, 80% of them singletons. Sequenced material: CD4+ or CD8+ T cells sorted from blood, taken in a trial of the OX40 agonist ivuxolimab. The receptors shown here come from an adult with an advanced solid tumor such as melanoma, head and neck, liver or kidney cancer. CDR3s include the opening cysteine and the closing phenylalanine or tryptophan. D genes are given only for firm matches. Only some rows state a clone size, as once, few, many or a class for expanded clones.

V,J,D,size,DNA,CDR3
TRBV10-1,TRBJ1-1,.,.,TGCGCCAGCAGTGAGTCTCTAGCGAACACTGAAGCTTTCTTT,CASSESLANTEAFF
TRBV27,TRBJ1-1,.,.,TGTGCCAGCAGTCCCAGTGGGGCAGGTGGCACTGAAGCTTTCTTT,CASSPSGAGGTEAFF
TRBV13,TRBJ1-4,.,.,TGTGCCAGCAGTGAGGAGGATTTTAATGAAAAACTGTTTTTT,CASSEEDFNEKLFF
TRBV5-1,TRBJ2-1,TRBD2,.,TGCGCCAGCAGCTTGGGAGCGGGAGGGATCTACAATGAGCAGTTCTTC,CASSLGAGGIYNEQFF
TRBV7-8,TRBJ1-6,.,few,TGTGCCAGCAGCTTAGCGTCGGGGGTCGACAATTCACCCCTCCACTTT,CASSLASGVDNSPLHF
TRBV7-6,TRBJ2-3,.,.,TGTGCCAGCAGCCTAAGCGGGACAACTATCACAGATACGCAGTATTTT,CASSLSGTTITDTQYF
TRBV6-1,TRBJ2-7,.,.,TGTGCCAGCAGTGAAGCGGAGCGAGGACTACGCGAGCAGTACTTC,CASSEAERGLREQYF
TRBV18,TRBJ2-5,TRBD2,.,TGTGCCAGCTCACTACGGGAGGGTAAAGAGACCCAGTACTTC,CASSLREGKETQYF
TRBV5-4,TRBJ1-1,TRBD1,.,TGTGCCAGCAGCGCCCAACCGGGACAGGGGGGACCTGAAGCTTTCTTT,CASSAQPGQGGPEAFF
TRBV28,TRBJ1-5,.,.,TGTGCCAGCACCCTACGGGGAATGGGCAATCAGCCCCAGCATTTT,CASTLRGMGNQPQHF
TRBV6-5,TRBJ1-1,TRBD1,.,TGTGCCAGCAGTTTCTCAACAGGGGGGTACACTGAAGCTTTCTTT,CASSFSTGGYTEAFF
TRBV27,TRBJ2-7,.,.,TGTGCCAGCAGTTTACGTTGGGACTACGAGCAGTACTTC,CASSLRWDYEQYF
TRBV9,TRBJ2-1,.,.,TGTGCCAGCAGCGTAGGAGCAGCAGGGGCCGTGGAGCAGTTCTTC,CASSVGAAGAVEQFF
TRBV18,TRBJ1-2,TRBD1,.,TGTGCCAGCTCACCCAACCGGGACAGGGAGTCTGGCTACACCTTC,CASSPNRDRESGYTF
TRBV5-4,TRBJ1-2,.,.,TGTGCCAGCAGCTCTACACTTAACTATGGCTACACCTTC,CASSSTLNYGYTF
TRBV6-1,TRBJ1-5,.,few,TGTGCCAGCAGTGAAGGAGGTGTAGCGGCGGCGAGTACCCAGCATTTT,CASSEGGVAAASTQHF
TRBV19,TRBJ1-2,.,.,TGTGCCAGTAGTATGGAGGACGGAAACTATGGCTACACCTTC,CASSMEDGNYGYTF
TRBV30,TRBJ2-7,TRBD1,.,TGTGCCTGGAGTGTACGGCAGGGGGTGATATCCTACGAGCAGTACTTC,CAWSVRQGVISYEQYF
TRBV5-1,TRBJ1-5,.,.,TGCGCCAGCAGCTTGGGGGGTGCCAACAATCAGCCCCAGCATTTT,CASSLGGANNQPQHF
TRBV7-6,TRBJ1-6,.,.,TGTGCCAGCAGCTTCGGGACGGAAAATAATTCACCCCTCCACTTT,CASSFGTENNSPLHF
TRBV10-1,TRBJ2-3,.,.,TGCGCCAGCAGTGAGTCTACAGATACGCAGTATTTT,CASSESTDTQYF
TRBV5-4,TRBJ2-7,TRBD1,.,TGTGCCAGCAGCCAGGACAGGGTTACTACCTACGAGCAGTACTTC,CASSQDRVTTYEQYF
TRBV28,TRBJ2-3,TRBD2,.,TGTGCCAGCACCGCAGCGGGAGGGCCCTCGACAGATACGCAGTATTTT,CASTAAGGPSTDTQYF
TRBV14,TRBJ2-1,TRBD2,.,TGTGCCAGCAGCCAGGGACTAGCGGGGATCAATGAGCAGTTCTTC,CASSQGLAGINEQFF
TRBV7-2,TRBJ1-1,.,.,TGTGCCAGCAGCACCCAGGGACTTTTGAACACTGAAGCTTTCTTT,CASSTQGLLNTEAFF
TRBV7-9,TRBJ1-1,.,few,TGTGCCAGCAGCTTAGACAGTTACACTGAAGCTTTCTTT,CASSLDSYTEAFF
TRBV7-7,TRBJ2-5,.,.,TGTGCTAGCAGCTTAGCCGGGTCAGAGACCCAGTACTTC,CASSLAGSETQYF
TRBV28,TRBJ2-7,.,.,TGTGCCAGCAGTTTAATGGAGGGGGCGCCGGTCGAGCAGTACTTC,CASSLMEGAPVEQYF
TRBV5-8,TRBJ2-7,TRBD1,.,TGTGCCAGCAGCTTTCTCAGGGGGTACGAGCAGTACTTC,CASSFLRGYEQYF
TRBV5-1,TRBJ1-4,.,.,TGCGCCAGCAGTGGGGGAGAGAGTCTTAATGAAAAACTGTTTTTT,CASSGGESLNEKLFF
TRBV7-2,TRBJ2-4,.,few,TGTGCCAGCAGCTCCTCGGGACTCCTAGCCAAAAACATTCAGTACTTC,CASSSSGLLAKNIQYF
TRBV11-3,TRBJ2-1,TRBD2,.,TGTGCCAGCAGCTTAGGGGACGGGGGGTACAATGAGCAGTTCTTC,CASSLGDGGYNEQFF
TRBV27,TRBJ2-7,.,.,TGTGCCAGCAGTTTATCGAACATCTACGAGCAGTACTTC,CASSLSNIYEQYF
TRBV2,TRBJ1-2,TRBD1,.,TGTGCCAGCATCCCTACCGGGACAGGGGCCGGCTACACCTTC,CASIPTGTGAGYTF
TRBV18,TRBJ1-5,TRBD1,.,TGTGCCAGCTCACCACGGCAGGGGGGTCAGCCCCAGCATTTT,CASSPRQGGQPQHF
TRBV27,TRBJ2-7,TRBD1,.,TGTGCCAGCAGTTTATCGGGACAGGGGCTATACGAGCAGTACTTC,CASSLSGQGLYEQYF
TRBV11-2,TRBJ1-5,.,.,TGTGCCAGCAGCGTATCACAGGGATCCCATCAGCCCCAGCATTTT,CASSVSQGSHQPQHF
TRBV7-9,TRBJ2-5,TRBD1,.,TGTGCCAGCAGCTTAATAGGGACAGGGGGAGCAGTGACCCAGTACTTC,CASSLIGTGGAVTQYF
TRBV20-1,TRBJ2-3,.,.,TGCAGCCCGGCTACAGATACGCAGTATTTT,CSPATDTQYF
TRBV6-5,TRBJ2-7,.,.,TGTGCCAGCAGTTACTCGAGACTATCGACCGGGCTTGAGCAGTACTTC,CASSYSRLSTGLEQYF
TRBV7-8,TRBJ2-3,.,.,TGTGCCAGCAGCTCGACTACGGATAGCACAGATACGCAGTATTTT,CASSSTTDSTDTQYF